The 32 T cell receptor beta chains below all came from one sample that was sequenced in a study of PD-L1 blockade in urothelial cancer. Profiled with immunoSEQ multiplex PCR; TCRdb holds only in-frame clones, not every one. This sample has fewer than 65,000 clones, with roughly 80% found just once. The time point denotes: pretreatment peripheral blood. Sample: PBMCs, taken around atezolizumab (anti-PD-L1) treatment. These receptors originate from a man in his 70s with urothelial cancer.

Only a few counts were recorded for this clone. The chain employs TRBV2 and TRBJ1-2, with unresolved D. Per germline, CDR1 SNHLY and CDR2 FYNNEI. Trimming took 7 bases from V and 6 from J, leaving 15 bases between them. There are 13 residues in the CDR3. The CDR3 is CASTLVWRDGYTF. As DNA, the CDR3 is TGTGCCAGCACCCTTGTTTGGAGAGATGGCTACACCTTC.

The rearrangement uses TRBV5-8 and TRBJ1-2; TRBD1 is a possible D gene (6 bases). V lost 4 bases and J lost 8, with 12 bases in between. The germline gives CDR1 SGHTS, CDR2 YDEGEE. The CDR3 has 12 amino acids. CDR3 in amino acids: CASSRLTGGYTF. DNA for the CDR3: TGTGCCAGCAGCCGACTTACAGGGGGCTACACCTTC.

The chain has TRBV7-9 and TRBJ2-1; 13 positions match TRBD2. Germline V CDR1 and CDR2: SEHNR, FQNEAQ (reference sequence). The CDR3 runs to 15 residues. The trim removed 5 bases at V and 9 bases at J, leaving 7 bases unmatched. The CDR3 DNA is TGTGCCAGCAGCCCTCGGACTAGCGGGAGCGGTGAGCAGTTCTTC. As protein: CASSPRTSGSGEQFF.

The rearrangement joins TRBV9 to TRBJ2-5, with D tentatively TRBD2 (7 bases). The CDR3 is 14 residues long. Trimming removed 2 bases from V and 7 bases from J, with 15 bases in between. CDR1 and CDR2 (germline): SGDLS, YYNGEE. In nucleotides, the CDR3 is TGTGCCAGCAGCGTGGAGGGGGGGAGTGGGACCCAGTACTTC. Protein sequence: CASSVEGGSGTQYF.

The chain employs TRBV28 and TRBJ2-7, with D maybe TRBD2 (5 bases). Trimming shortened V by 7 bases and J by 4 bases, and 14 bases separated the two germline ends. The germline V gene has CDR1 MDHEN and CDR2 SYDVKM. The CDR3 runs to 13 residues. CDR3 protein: CASNPGVLYEQYF. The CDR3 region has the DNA TGTGCCAGCAATCCCGGGGTTTTATACGAGCAGTACTTC.

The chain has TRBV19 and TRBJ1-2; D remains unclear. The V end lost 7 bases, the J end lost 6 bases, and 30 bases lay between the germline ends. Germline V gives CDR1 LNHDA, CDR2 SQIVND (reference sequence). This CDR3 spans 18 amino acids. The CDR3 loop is CASNNVDAGYQLIHGYTF. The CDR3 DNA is TGTGCCAGTAACAATGTAGACGCGGGTTATCAGCTCATTCATGGCTACACCTTC. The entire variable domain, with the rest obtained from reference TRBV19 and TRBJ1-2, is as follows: DGGITQSPKYLFRKEGQNVTLSCEQNLNHDAMYWYRQDPGQGLRLIYYSQIVNDFQKGDIAEGYSVSREKKESFPLTVTSAQKNPTAFYLCASNNVDAGYQLIHGYTFGSGTRLTVV.

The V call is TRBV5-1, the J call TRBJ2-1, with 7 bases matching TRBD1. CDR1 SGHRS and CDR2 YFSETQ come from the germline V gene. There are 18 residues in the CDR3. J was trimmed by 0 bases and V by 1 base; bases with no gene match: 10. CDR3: CASSLRQGVTSSYNEQFF. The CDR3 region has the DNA TGCGCCAGCAGCTTGCGGCAGGGGGTAACGAGCTCCTACAATGAGCAGTTCTTC. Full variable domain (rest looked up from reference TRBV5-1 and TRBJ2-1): KAGVTQTPRYLIKTRGQQVTLSCSPISGHRSVSWYQQTPGQGLQFLFEYFSETQRNKGNFPGRFSGRQFSNSRSEMNVSTLELGDSALYLCASSLRQGVTSSYNEQFFGPGTRLTVL.

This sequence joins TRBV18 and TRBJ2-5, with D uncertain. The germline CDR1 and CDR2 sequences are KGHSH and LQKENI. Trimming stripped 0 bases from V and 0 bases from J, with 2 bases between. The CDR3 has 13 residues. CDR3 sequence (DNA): TGTGCCAGCTCACCACCCAACCAAGAGACCCAGTACTTC. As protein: CASSPPNQETQYF.

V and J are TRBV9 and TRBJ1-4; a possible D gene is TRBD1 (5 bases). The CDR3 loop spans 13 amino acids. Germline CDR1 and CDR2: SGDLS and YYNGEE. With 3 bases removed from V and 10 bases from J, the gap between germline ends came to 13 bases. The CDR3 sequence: CASSEGPTGKLFF. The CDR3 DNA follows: TGTGCCAGCAGCGAGGGGCCGACTGGAAAACTGTTTTTT. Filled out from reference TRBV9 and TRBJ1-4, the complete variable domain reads DSGVTQTPKHLITATGQRVTLRCSPRSGDLSVYWYQQSLDQGLQFLIQYYNGEERAKGNILERFSAQQFPDLHSELNLSSLELGDSALYFCASSEGPTGKLFFGSGTQLSVL.

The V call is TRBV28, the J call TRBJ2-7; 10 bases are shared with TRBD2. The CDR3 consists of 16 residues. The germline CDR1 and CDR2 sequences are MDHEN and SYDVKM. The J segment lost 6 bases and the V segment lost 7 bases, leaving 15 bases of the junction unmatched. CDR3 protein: CASNKSGASGRREQYF. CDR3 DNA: TGTGCCAGCAATAAATCTGGGGCTAGCGGGAGACGCGAGCAGTACTTC.

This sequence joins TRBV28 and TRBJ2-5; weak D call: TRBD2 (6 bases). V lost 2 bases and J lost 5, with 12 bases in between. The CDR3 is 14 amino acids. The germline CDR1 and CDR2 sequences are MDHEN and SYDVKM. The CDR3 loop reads CASSLSGGKETQYF. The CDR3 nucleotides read TGTGCCAGCAGTTTAAGCGGAGGGAAGGAGACCCAGTACTTC. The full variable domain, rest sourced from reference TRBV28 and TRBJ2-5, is DVKVTQSSRYLVKRTGEKVFLECVQDMDHENMFWYRQDPGLGLRLIYFSYDVKMKEKGDIPEGYSVSREKKERFSLILESASTNQTSMYLCASSLSGGKETQYFGPGTRLLVL.

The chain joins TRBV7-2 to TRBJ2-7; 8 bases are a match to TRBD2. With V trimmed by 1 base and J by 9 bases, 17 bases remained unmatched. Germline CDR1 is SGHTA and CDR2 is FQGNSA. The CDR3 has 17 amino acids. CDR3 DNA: TGTGCCAGCAGCTTAGTCTTCCGGGAGGGGTCCATGAGGGGGCAGTACTTC. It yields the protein CASSLVFREGSMRGQYF.

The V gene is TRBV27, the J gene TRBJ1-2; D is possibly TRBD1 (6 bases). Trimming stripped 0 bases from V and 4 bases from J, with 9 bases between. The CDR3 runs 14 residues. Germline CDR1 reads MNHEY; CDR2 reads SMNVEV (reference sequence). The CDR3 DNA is TGTGCCAGCAGTTTATCTCAGGGGAGCTATGGCTACACCTTC. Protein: CASSLSQGSYGYTF.

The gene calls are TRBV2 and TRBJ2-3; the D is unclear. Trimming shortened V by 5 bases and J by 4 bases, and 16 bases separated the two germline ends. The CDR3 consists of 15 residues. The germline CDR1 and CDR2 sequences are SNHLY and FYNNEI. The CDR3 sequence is CASSFASTGPDTQYF. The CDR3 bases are TGTGCCAGCAGTTTCGCCTCGACTGGCCCAGATACGCAGTATTTT.

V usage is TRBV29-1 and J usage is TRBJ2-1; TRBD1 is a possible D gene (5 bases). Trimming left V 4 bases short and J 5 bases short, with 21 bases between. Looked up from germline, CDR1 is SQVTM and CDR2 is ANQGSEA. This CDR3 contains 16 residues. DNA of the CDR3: TGCAGCGTTGGAACCGTAATAGGGGTCGCTGACAATGAGCAGTTCTTC. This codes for CSVGTVIGVADNEQFF.

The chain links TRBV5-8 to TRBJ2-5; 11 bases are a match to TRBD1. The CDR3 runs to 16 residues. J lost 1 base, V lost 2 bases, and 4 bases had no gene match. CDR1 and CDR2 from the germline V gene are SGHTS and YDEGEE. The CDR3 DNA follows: TGTGCCAGCAGCTTTCCCGGGACAGGGGGCCAAGAGACCCAGTACTTC. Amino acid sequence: CASSFPGTGGQETQYF.

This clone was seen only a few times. The CDR3 region is CASKRDSTYEQYF. CDR3 in DNA: TGTGCCAGCAAACGGGACAGCACCTACGAGCAGTACTTC. The gene calls are TRBV28 and TRBJ2-7, with 7 bases matching TRBD1. This CDR3 region has 13 residues. V gave up 7 bases and J gave up 2 bases; unmatched junction bases: 5. CDR1 and CDR2 (germline): MDHEN, SYDVKM.

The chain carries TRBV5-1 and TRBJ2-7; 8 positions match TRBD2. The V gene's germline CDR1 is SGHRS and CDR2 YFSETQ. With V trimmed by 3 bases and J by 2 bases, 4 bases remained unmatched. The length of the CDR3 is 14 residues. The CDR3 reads CASSSSGSPYEQYF. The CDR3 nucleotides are TGCGCCAGCAGCTCAAGCGGGAGTCCCTACGAGCAGTACTTC. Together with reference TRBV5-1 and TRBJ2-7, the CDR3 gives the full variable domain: KAGVTQTPRYLIKTRGQQVTLSCSPISGHRSVSWYQQTPGQGLQFLFEYFSETQRNKGNFPGRFSGRQFSNSRSEMNVSTLELGDSALYLCASSSSGSPYEQYFGPGTRLTVT.

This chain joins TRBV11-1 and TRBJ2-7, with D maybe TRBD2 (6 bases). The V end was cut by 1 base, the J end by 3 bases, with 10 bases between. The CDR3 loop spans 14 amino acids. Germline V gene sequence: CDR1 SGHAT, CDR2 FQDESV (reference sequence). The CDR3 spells CASSLDQDYYEQYF. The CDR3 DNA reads TGTGCCAGCAGCTTAGACCAGGACTACTACGAGCAGTACTTC.

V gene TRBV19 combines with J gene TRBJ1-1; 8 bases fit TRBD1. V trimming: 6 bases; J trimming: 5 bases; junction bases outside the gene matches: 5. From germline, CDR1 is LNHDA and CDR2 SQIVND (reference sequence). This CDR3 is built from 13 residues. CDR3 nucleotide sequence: TGTGCCAGTAGGGATGACAGGGGTACTGAAGCTTTCTTT. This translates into CASRDDRGTEAFF. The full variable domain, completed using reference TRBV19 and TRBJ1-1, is DGGITQSPKYLFRKEGQNVTLSCEQNLNHDAMYWYRQDPGQGLRLIYYSQIVNDFQKGDIAEGYSVSREKKESFPLTVTSAQKNPTAFYLCASRDDRGTEAFFGQGTRLTVV.

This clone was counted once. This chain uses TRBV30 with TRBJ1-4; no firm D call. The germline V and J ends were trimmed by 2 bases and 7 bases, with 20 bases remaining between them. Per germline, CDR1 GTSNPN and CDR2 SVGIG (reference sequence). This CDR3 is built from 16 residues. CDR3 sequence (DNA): TGTGCCTGGAGTCCCCCCCGGACGGGCGGGCGTGAAAAACTGTTTTTT. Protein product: CAWSPPRTGGREKLFF.

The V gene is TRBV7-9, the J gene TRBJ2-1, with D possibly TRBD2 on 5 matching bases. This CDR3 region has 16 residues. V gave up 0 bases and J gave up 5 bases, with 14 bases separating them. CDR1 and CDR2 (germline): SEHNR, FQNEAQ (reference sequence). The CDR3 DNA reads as TGTGCCAGCAGCTTAGCTGGCCAGCCGCGGGACAATGAGCAGTTCTTC. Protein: CASSLAGQPRDNEQFF.

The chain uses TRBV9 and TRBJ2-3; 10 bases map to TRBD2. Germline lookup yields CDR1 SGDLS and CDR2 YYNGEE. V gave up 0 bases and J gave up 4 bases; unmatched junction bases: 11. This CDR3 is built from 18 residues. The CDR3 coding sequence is TGTGCCAGCAGCGTAGAATTGAGTCTAGCGGGGGAATCAGATACGCAGTATTTT. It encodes CASSVELSLAGESDTQYF.

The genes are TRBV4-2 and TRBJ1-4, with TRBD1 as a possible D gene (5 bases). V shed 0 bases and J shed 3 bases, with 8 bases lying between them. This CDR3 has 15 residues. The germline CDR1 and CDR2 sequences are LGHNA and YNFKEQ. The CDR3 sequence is CASSQDRAANEKLFF. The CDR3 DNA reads TGTGCCAGCAGCCAAGACAGGGCTGCTAATGAAAAACTGTTTTTT.

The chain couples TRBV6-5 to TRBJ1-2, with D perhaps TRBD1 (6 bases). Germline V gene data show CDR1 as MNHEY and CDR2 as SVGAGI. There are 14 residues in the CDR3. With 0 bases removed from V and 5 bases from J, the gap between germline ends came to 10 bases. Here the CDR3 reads CASSYSRGAYGYTF. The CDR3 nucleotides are TGTGCCAGCAGTTACTCTCGGGGGGCTTATGGCTACACCTTC.

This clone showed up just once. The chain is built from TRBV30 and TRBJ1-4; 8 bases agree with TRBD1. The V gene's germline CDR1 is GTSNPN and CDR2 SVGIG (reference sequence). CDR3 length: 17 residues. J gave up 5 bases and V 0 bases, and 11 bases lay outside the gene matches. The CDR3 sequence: CAWSVMGRGQGNEKLFF. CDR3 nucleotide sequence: TGTGCCTGGAGTGTAATGGGCAGGGGGCAGGGAAATGAAAAACTGTTTTTT.

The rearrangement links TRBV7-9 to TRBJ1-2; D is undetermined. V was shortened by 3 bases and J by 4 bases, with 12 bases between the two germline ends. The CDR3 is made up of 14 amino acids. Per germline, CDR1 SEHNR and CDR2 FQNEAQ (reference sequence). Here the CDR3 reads CASSLNGRSYGYTF. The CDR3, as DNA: TGTGCCAGCAGCTTGAACGGGAGGAGCTATGGCTACACCTTC.

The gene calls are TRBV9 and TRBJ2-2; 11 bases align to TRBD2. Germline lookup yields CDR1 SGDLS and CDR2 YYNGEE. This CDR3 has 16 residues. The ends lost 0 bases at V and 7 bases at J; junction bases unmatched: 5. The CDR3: CASSVVTSGSGGELFF. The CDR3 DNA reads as TGTGCCAGCAGCGTAGTAACTAGCGGGAGCGGCGGGGAGCTGTTTTTT.

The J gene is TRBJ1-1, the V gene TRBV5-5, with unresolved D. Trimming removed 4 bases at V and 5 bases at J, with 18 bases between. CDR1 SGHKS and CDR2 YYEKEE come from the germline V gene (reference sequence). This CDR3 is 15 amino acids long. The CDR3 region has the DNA TGTGCCAGCAGCCCCTCTAAACTCCGAGAAACTGAAGCTTTCTTT. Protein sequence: CASSPSKLRETEAFF.

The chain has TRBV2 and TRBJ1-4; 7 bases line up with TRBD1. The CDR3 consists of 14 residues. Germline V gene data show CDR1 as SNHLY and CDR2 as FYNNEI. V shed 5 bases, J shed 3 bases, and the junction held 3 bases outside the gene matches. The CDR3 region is CASSPDRANEKLFF. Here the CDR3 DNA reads TGTGCCAGCAGTCCCGACAGGGCTAATGAAAAACTGTTTTTT.

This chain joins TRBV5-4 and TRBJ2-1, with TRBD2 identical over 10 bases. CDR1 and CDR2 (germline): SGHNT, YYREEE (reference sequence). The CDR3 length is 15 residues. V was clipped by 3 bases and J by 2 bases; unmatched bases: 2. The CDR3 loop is CASSYGLAAYNEQFF. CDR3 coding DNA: TGTGCCAGCAGCTACGGACTAGCGGCCTACAATGAGCAGTTCTTC.

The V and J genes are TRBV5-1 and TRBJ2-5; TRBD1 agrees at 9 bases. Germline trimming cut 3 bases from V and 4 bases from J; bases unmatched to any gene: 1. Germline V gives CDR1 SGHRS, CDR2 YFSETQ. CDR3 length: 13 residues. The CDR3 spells CASSSTGGETQYF. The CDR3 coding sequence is TGCGCCAGCAGCTCGACAGGGGGAGAGACCCAGTACTTC.